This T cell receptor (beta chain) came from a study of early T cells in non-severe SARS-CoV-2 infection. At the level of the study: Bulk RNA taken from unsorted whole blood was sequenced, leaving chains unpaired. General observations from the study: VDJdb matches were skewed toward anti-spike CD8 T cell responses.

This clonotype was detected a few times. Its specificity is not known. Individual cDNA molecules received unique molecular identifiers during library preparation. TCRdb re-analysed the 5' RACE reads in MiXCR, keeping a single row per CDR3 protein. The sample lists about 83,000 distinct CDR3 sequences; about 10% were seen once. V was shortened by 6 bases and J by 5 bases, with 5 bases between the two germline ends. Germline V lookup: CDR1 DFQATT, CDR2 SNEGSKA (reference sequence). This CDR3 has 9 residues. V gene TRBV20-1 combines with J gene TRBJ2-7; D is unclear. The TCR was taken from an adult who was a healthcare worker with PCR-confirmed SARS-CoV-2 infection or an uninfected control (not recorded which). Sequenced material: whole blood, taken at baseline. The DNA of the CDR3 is TGCAGTGCCCCGAACGAGCAGTACTTC. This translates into CSAPNEQYF.